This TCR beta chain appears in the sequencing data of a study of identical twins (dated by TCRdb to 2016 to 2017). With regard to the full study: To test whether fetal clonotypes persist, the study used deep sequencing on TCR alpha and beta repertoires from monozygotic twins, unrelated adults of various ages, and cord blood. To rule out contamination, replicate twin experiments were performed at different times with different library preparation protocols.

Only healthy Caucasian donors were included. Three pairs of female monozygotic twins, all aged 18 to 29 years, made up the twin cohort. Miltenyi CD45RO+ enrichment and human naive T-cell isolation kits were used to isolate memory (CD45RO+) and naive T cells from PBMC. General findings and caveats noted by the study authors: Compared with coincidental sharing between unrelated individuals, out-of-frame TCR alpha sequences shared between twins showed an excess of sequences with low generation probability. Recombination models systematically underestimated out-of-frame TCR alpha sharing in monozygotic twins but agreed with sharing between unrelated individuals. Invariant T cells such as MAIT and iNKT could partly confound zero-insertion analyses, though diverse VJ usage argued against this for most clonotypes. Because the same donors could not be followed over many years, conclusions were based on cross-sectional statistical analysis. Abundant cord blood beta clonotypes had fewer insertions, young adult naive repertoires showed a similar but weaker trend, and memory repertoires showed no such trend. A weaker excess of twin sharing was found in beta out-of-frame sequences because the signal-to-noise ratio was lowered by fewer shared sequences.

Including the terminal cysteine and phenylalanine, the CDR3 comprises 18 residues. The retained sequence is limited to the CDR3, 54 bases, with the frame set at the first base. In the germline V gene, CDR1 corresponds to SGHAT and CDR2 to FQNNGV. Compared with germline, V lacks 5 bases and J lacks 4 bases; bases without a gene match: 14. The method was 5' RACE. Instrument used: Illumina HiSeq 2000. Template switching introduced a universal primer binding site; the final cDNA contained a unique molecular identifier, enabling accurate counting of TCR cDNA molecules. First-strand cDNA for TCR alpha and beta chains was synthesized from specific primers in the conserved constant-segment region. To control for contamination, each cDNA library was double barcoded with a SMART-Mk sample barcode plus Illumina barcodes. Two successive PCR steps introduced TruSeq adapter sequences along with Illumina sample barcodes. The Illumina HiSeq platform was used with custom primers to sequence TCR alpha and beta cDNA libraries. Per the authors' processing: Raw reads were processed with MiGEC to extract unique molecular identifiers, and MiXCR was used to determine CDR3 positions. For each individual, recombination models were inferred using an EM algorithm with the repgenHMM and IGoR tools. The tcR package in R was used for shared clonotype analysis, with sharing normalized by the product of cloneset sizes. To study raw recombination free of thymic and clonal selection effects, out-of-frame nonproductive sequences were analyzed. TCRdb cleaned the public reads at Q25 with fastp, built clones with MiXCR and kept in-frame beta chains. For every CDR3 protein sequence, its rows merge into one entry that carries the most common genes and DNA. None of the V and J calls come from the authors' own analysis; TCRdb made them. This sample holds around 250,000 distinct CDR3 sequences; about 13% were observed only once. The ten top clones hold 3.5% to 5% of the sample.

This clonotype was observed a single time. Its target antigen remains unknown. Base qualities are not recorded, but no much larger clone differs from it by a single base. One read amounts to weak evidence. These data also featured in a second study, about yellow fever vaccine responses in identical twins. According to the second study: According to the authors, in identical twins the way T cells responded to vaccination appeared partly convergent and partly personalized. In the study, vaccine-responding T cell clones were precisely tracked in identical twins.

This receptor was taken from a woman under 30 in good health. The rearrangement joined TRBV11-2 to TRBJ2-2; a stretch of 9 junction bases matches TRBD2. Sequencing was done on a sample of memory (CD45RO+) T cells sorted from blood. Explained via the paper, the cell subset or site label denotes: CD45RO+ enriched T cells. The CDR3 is CASSRTKAGGGTTGELFF. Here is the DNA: TGTGCCAGCAGCCGGACGAAAGCGGGAGGCGGGACCACCGGGGAGCTGTTTTTT. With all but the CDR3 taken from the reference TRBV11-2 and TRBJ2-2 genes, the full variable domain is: EAGVAQSPRYKIIEKRQSVAFWCNPISGHATLYWYQQILGQGPKLLIQFQNNGVVDDSQLPKDRFSAERLKGVDSTLKIQPAKLEDSAVYLCASSRTKAGGGTTGELFFGEGSRLTVL.